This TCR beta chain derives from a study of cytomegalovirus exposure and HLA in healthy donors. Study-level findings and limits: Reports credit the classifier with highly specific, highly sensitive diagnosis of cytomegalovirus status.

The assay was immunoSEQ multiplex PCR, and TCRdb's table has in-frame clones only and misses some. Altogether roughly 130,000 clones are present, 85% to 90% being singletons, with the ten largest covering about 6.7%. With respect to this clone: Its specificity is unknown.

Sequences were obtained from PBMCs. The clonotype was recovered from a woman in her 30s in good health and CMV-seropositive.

CDR3: CASSLERAGELFF. CDR3 nucleotides: TGTGCCAGCAGCTTGGAGCGAGCGGGGGAGCTGTTTTTT. The chain uses TRBV5-4 and TRBJ2-2; D unresolved. CDR3 length: 13 residues. The ends were cut back, 0 bases at V and 8 bases at J, with 8 bases in the middle. The V gene's germline CDR1 is SGHNT and CDR2 YYREEE (reference sequence).